The 8 T cell receptor beta chains listed next were all sequenced from one sample in a study of identical twins. In TCRdb, the 5' RACE reads were re-called with MiXCR into one record per CDR3 protein. The top ten clones hold around 1.6% of a sample with some 900,000 distinct CDR3 sequences, 10% to 15% of them seen once. The same specimen was also included in a second study, on yellow fever vaccine responses in identical twins.

Sequencing used PBMCs. These receptors came from a woman in her late teens or twenties in good health.

This clonotype was found a few times. This rearrangement joins TRBV5-5 to TRBJ1-1; D gene ambiguous. CDR3 length: 13 residues. Germline V CDR1 and CDR2: SGHKS, YYEKEE (reference sequence). V was shortened by 2 bases and J by 7 bases, with 12 bases between the two germline ends. CDR3 amino acids: CASSFSPALEAFF. The DNA of the CDR3 is TGTGCCAGCAGCTTCTCGCCTGCCCTTGAAGCTTTCTTT.

This clonotype was detected ten times or more. This CDR3 is CASRSGTSFGEQFF. The CDR3 DNA is TGTGCCAGCAGGTCCGGGACTAGCTTCGGTGAGCAGTTCTTC. The chain couples TRBV6-1 to TRBJ2-1, with TRBD2 identical over 9 bases. V gave up 6 bases and J gave up 9 bases; unmatched junction bases: 9. Germline CDR1 MNHNS, CDR2 SASEGT. The CDR3 sequence is 14 residues long.

This clonotype has just a few counts. This chain joins TRBV29-1 and TRBJ1-4; 8 bases match TRBD1. CDR3 size: 13 residues. Germline trimming cut 6 bases from V and 3 bases from J; bases unmatched to any gene: 3. The germline CDR1 and CDR2 sequences are SQVTM and ANQGSEA. The CDR3 spells CSVQGASNEKLFF. The CDR3 coding sequence is TGCAGCGTCCAGGGGGCCTCTAATGAAAAACTGTTTTTT.

This clonotype was observed a handful of times. The chain employs TRBV2 and TRBJ2-1, with D maybe TRBD1 (6 bases). Germline V gives CDR1 SNHLY, CDR2 FYNNEI. The ends were cut back, 5 bases at V and 4 bases at J, with 12 bases in the middle. The CDR3 has 14 residues. The CDR3 spells CASSPFQGYNEQFF. CDR3 DNA sequence: TGTGCCAGCAGTCCCTTTCAGGGGTACAATGAGCAGTTCTTC.

The rearrangement uses TRBV28 and TRBJ2-3; TRBD1 aligns across 7 bases. Germline assignment: CDR1 MDHEN and CDR2 SYDVKM. The V segment lost 5 bases and the J segment 4 bases; nucleotides outside the gene matches: 9. The CDR3 spans 15 residues. CDR3 sequence reads: CASSIDRDRPDTQYF. The CDR3 DNA is TGTGCCAGCAGTATCGACAGGGATCGGCCAGATACGCAGTATTTT.

This chain connects TRBV6-1 to TRBJ2-7; a weak D match, TRBD2 (5 bases). The CDR3 runs 14 residues. CDR1 is MNHNS and CDR2 is SASEGT in the germline V gene. Deletions cut 4 bases from V and 0 bases from J, with 10 bases between. The CDR3 loop is CASSVALGSYEQYF. The CDR3 nucleotides are TGTGCCAGCAGTGTAGCGTTAGGCTCCTACGAGCAGTACTTC.

The chain recombines TRBV13 with TRBJ2-7; possible D gene TRBD2, 7 bases. The CDR3 is 13 amino acids. CDR1 and CDR2 from the germline V gene are PRHDT and FYEKMQ (reference sequence). The germline V and J ends were trimmed by 5 bases and 6 bases, with 14 bases remaining between them. CDR3 loop: CASSPQRGGEQYF. Here the CDR3 DNA reads TGTGCCAGCAGCCCTCAAAGGGGGGGCGAGCAGTACTTC.

J is TRBJ2-7 and V is TRBV11-1; 8 nucleotides line up with TRBD2. The trim removed 2 bases at V and 6 bases at J, leaving 6 bases unmatched. This CDR3 has 14 residues. CDR1 is SGHAT, CDR2 FQDESV, per germline (reference sequence). CDR3 bases: TGTGCCAGCAGCTTATTACGGGAGGGCCTCGAGCAGTACTTC. Translating it yields CASSLLREGLEQYF.